What follows describes a single T cell receptor beta chain. This clonotype has a handful of counts. No antigen is known for it. No base quality information exists; no much larger clone differs at one position. TCRdb lists the instrument as Illumina HiSeq 1500. The public reads were reanalyzed by TCRdb: fastp trimming at Q25, MiXCR alignment, in-frame beta chains only. Duplicate CDR3 protein sequences are folded into a single record with the most common DNA and genes. Present in this sample are approximately 730,000 distinct CDR3 sequences, approximately 33% of which were seen just once. 15% to 20% of the sample is held by the ten biggest clonotypes. This record belongs to a study of T cell repertoires in cytomegalovirus infection (dated 2019 in TCRdb). About the full investigation: Alongside well-studied HLA-B-restricted epitopes, the peptide stimulations were aimed at recently identified HLA-C-restricted CMV epitopes, whose presentation resists viral immunomodulation. The HLA type of each donor mattered for the analysis, because public TCR beta signatures pointed to carriage of CMV infection along with the matching HLA type. General findings and caveats noted by the study authors: In the ex vivo response, HLA-C-restricted CMV-specific TCR beta clonotypes were dominant, and in two of eight donors the single most frequent clonotype came from this HLA-C-restricted group. Carriers of CMV infection plus the relevant HLA type were discriminated by the cumulative frequency of public TCR beta family members in the study cohort and in an independent roughly 370-donor cohort.

The CDR3 contains 13 residues, cysteine and phenylalanine counted. The entry retains the CDR3 DNA only, 39 bases that are in frame from base 1. V loses 4 bases, J loses 7 bases, and the germline ends lie 11 bases apart. The germline V gene specifies MNHEY as CDR1 and SVGAGI as CDR2. The sample's treatment or condition label is to be understood as: in vitro stimulation with specific CMV peptide epitopes to enrich CMV-specific T cells. This sequence was found in a human donor in good health (CMV status not recorded). Some clones in this sample may be carry-over from other donors' samples. This chain is built from TRBV6-5 and TRBJ2-1; the D element might be TRBD1 or TRBD2, as each aligns at 5 bases. The sequencing here drew on cultured PBMCs, taken from culture after CMV antigen stimulation. The CDR3: CASSWLAGNEQFF. The nucleotide sequence is given as TGTGCCAGCAGTTGGCTAGCAGGGAATGAGCAGTTCTTC.